This is a list of T cell receptor beta chains from one sample in a study of identifying expanded T cells in peripheral blood. TCRdb's copy holds only in-frame clones and misses some; the assay was immunoSEQ multiplex PCR. Of 95,000 or so clones detected, about 86% appear once; the ten largest clones hold approximately 5.6%. Source material: blood. Source of these receptors: a person between 18 and 75 years old in good health. CDR3s include the opening cysteine and the closing phenylalanine or tryptophan. Each record gives: clone size, D gene, V gene, J gene, CDR3 protein. D genes are given only for firm matches. Clone size is stated in some rows and not others, as once, few, many or a class when expanded.

>once|NA|TRBV6-4|TRBJ2-1
CASSLGTAGNEQFF
>NA|NA|TRBV30|TRBJ1-3
CAWSQPGLPFSGNTIYF
>NA|NA|TRBV9|TRBJ1-1
CASSPPGEAFF
>once|NA|TRBV20-1|TRBJ1-2
CSAAARAGYTF
>NA|NA|TRBV2|TRBJ1-5
CASSEASGPNQPQHF
>NA|NA|TRBV11-3|TRBJ2-1
CASSPGRMAGADNEQFF
>NA|NA|TRBV6-6|TRBJ1-1
CASSYSEEENTEAFF
>NA|NA|TRBV5-4|TRBJ1-2
CASSLSDRNYTF
>once|NA|TRBV5-1|TRBJ2-3
CASSLAGTTDTQYF
>NA|TRBD1|TRBV2|TRBJ1-2
CEVPGTGSLGYTF
>NA|NA|TRBV5-5|TRBJ1-3
CASSALNSGNTIYF
>few|NA|TRBV29-1|TRBJ1-1
CSVLTGNTEAFF
>few|TRBD2|TRBV29-1|TRBJ2-1
CSASGVRGVAYNEQFF
>NA|NA|TRBV4-3|TRBJ1-1
CASSQGSILGRNAEAFF
>NA|NA|TRBV4-1|TRBJ1-3
CASSQWVVGRQPGNTIYF
>NA|NA|TRBV4-3|TRBJ1-2
CASSQDPSLRGYTF
>NA|NA|TRBV7-2|TRBJ2-7
CASSWGRNTYEQYF
>NA|TRBD1|TRBV4-1|TRBJ1-4
CASSQVRKGAGEKLFF
>NA|TRBD1|TRBV5-5|TRBJ2-5
CASSLEFTMTGDPGTQYF
>once|TRBD2|TRBV10-2|TRBJ2-1
CASRALAGGRNEQFF
>NA|TRBD1|TRBV4-1|TRBJ2-7
CASRQRDREAYEQYF
>NA|NA|TRBV18|TRBJ1-1
CASSPLTRGNTEAFF
>NA|NA|TRBV27|TRBJ2-7
CASSLVGPGGSYEQYF
>NA|NA|TRBV6-5|TRBJ2-3
CATGRAAFGTDTQYF
>NA|NA|TRBV5-1|TRBJ1-1
CASSLSVGGPPEAFF
>NA|NA|TRBV11-2|TRBJ2-3
CASSAGGFEGKSTDTQYF
>NA|TRBD1|TRBV27|TRBJ2-2
CASRDSVTGELFF
>NA|TRBD2|TRBV11-2|TRBJ2-1
CASSFLAGGQIDEQFF
>NA|NA|TRBV4-1|TRBJ1-3
CASSQGGAGNTIYF
>NA|NA|TRBV5-5|TRBJ2-7
CASSLDRGTYEQYF
>few|TRBD1|TRBV7-3|TRBJ2-7
CASSSVTGEASEQYF
>NA|TRBD1|TRBV2|TRBJ2-5
CASRGTGGAETQYF
>NA|NA|TRBV7-2|TRBJ1-6
CASSAAGLEHSPLHF
>NA|TRBD1|TRBV7-2|TRBJ2-1
CASRRTGSSYNEQFF
>NA|NA|TRBV5-8|TRBJ2-7
CASSLGGRDEQYF
>NA|NA|TRBV6-6|TRBJ2-2
CASSYEQGTFTGELFF
>NA|NA|TRBV7-2|TRBJ1-2
CASSPSLVQGRNYGYTF
>NA|TRBD1|TRBV10-3|TRBJ2-5
CAISPGTAQETQYF
>NA|TRBD1|TRBV10-3|TRBJ2-1
CAIRADREGNEQFF
>NA|NA|TRBV2|TRBJ2-3
CASRYLDTQYF
>NA|NA|TRBV19|TRBJ1-5
CASSLRALGGQPQHF
>NA|TRBD1|TRBV4-3|TRBJ1-6
CASSQVRQGWSPLHF
>NA|TRBD2|TRBV4-3|TRBJ2-3
CASSPEASGATDTQYF
>NA|NA|TRBV6-5|TRBJ1-3
CASSYRGSGNTIYF
>NA|NA|TRBV2|TRBJ1-5
CASSRTFSNQPQHF
>NA|TRBD1|TRBV25-1|TRBJ1-1
CASSPTTGGTEAFF
>once|NA|TRBV7-2|TRBJ2-6
CASSNRFIEGSGANVLTF